This T cell receptor (beta chain) was identified in a study of T cells in Graves' hyperthyroidism and ophthalmopathy. General study results and limits: Most clonotypes that expanded in the thyroid above 0.001 also showed up in blood. The model's output predicted ophthalmopathy at a median of roughly seven months prior to onset.

The V gene end was trimmed by 7 bases and the J gene end by 3 bases; junction bases not matched to a gene: 6. Germline loops: CDR1 SEHNR, CDR2 FQNEAQ (reference sequence). This CDR3 spans 13 amino acids. What was amplified from RNA transcripts were TCR beta CDR3 regions. A first-round RT-PCR of the TCR CDR3 used the HTBI primer set. TCRdb reanalysed the multiplex PCR reads using MiXCR and keeps one entry per CDR3 protein. The table lists 500,000 to 800,000 distinct CDR3 sequences, roughly 45% of them singletons. About this clonotype: No antigen is known for it.

Reasons for excluding patients were uncontrolled infection, other autoimmune disease, pregnancy or lactation. Diagnostic assessment was based on clinical symptoms, serum thyroxine and TRAb, thyroid ultrasound and orbital computed tomography. Specimen: peripheral blood or thyroid tissue (not recorded which). This chain connects TRBV7-9 to TRBJ2-7; 7 bases align to TRBD1. This TCR was recovered from an adult man with Graves' disease, either hyperthyroidism or ophthalmopathy (not recorded which). CDR3 DNA: TGTGCCAGCACCGGGACAGCCCACTACGAGCAGTACTTC. This codes for CASTGTAHYEQYF.